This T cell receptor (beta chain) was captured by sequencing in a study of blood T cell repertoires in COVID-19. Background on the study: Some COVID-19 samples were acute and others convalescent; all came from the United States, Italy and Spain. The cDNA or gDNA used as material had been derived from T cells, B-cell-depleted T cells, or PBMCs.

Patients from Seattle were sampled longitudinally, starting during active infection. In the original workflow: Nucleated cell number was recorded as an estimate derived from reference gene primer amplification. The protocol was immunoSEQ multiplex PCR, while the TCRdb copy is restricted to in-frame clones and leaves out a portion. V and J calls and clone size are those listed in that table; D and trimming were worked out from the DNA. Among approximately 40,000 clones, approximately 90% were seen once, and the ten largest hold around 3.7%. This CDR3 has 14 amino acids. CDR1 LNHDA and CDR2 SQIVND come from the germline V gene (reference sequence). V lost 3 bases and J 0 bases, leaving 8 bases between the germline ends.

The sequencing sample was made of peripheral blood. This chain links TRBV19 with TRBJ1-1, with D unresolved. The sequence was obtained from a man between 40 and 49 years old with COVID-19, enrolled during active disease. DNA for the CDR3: TGTGCCAGTAGTATGGGAGCTATGAACACTGAAGCTTTCTTT. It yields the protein CASSMGAMNTEAFF. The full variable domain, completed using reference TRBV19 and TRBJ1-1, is DGGITQSPKYLFRKEGQNVTLSCEQNLNHDAMYWYRQDPGQGLRLIYYSQIVNDFQKGDIAEGYSVSREKKESFPLTVTSAQKNPTAFYLCASSMGAMNTEAFFGQGTRLTVV.